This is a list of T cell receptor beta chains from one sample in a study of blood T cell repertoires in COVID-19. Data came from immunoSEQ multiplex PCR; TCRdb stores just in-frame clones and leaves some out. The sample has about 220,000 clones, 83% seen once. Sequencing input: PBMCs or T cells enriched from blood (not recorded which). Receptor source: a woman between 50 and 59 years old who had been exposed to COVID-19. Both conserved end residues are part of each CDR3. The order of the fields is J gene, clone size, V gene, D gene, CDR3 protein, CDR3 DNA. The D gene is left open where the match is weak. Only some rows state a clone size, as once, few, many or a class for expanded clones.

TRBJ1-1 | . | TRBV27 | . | CASSLSGSDEAFF | TGTGCCAGCAGTTTATCGGGCTCAGATGAAGCTTTCTTT
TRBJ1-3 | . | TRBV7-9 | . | CASSLGDSRSSGNTIYF | TGTGCCAGCAGCCTCGGGGACTCCCGATCGTCTGGAAACACCATATATTTT
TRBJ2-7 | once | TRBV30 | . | CAWSMGRQDYEQYF | TGTGCCTGGAGTATGGGACGACAGGACTACGAGCAGTACTTC
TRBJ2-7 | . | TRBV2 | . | CASTRTTESYEQYF | TGTGCCAGCACCCGGACAACCGAATCCTACGAGCAGTACTTC
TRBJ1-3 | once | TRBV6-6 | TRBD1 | CASSPPPDRGYTIYF | TGTGCCAGCAGTCCGCCCCCGGACAGGGGATACACCATATATTTT
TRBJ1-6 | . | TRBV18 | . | CASSPPGGNNSPLHF | TGTGCCAGCTCACCACCGGGAGGGAATAATTCACCCCTCCACTTT
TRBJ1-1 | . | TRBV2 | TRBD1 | CASREQGMAFF | TGTGCCAGCAGGGAACAGGGGATGGCTTTCTTT
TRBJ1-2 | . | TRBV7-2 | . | CASSLALAGHYGYTF | TGTGCCAGCAGCTTAGCGCTGGCAGGGCACTATGGCTACACCTTC
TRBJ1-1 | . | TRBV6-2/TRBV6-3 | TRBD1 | CASSLRQGSADTEAFF | TGTGCCAGCAGTCTCCGACAGGGGTCGGCGGACACTGAAGCTTTCTTT
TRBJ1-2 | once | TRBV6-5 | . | CASSYAPAGLGYTF | TGTGCCAGCAGTTACGCCCCGGCGGGACTGGGCTACACCTTC
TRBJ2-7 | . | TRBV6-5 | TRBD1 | CASSYGQGAYEQYF | TGTGCCAGCAGTTACGGTCAGGGGGCATACGAGCAGTACTTC
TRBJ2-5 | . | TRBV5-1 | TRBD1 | CASSLTGQGRETQYF | TGCGCCAGCAGCTTGACAGGACAGGGAAGAGAGACCCAGTACTTC
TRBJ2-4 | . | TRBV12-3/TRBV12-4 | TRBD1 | CASSRTGGNIQYF | TGTGCCAGCAGTAGGACAGGGGGCAACATTCAGTACTTC
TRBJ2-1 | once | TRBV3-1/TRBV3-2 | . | CASSQDRLLNEQFF | TGTGCCAGCAGCCAAGATCGACTGCTCAATGAGCAGTTCTTC
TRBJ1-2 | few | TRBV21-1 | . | CASSEGQGKKYGYTF | TGTGCCAGCAGCGAGGGACAGGGGAAAAAGTATGGCTACACCTTC
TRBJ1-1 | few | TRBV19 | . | CASSTGIRAEAFF | TGTGCCAGTAGTACGGGGATAAGGGCTGAAGCTTTCTTT
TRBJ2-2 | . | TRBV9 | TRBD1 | CASSTTVGTGVGELFF | TGTGCCAGCAGCACAACAGTTGGGACAGGGGTCGGGGAGCTGTTTTTT
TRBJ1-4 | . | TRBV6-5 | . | CASRPNRAANEKLFF | TGTGCCAGCAGACCGAACAGGGCCGCTAATGAAAAACTGTTTTTT
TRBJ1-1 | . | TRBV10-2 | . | CASRESGKNTEAFF | TGCGCCAGCAGAGAATCAGGGAAGAACACTGAAGCTTTCTTT
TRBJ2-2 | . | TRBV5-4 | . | CASSSSVTGELFF | TGTGCCAGCAGCTCCAGTGTCACCGGGGAGCTGTTTTTT
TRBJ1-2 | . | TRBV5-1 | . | CASSLGGKANYGYTF | TGCGCCAGCAGCTTGGGAGGTAAAGCTAACTATGGCTACACCTTC
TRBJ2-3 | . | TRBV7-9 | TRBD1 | CASSADRGQDTQYF | TGTGCCAGCAGCGCGGACAGGGGCCAGGATACGCAGTATTTT
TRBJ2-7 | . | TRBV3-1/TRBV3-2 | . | CASSSGEAGANYEQYF | TGTGCCAGCAGCTCTGGGGAGGCAGGAGCCAACTACGAGCAGTACTTC
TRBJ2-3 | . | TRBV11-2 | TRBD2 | CASGKRGYTQYF | TGTGCCAGCGGGAAGCGGGGATATACGCAGTATTTT